This TCR beta chain stems from a study of blood T cell repertoires in COVID-19. Study-level background: T cells, B-cell-depleted T cells, or PBMCs supplied cDNA or gDNA.

Here immunoSEQ multiplex PCR was the method, and the copy in TCRdb shows in-frame clones only, minus some. The sample carries roughly 330,000 clones, over 80% recorded once. This study enrolled people aged about 18 to 100 from about two dozen US geographic areas. The CDR3 sequence is 15 residues long. V gene TRBV1 combines with J gene TRBJ2-5; whether TRBD1, the table's D call, matches the DNA was not checked. TRBV1 is annotated as a pseudogene. The specimen was PBMCs or T cells enriched from blood (not recorded which). This clonotype was obtained from a young man who had recovered from COVID-19. CDR3 DNA sequence: TGCACCAGCAGCCTAATAGGACAGGGACGAGAGACCCAGTACTTC. Translation: CTSSLIGQGRETQYF.